These 15 T cell receptor beta chains originate from one sample sequenced in a study of shared clonotypes between healthy human individuals. Only in-frame clones appear in the TCRdb table, and some are missing; sequencing was by immunoSEQ multiplex PCR. The repertoire holds 550,000 to 800,000 clones, under 80% seen once, with 1.5% to 2% in the top ten. Sequenced material: memory CD4+ T cells sorted from blood. Specified subset: CD45RA-negative fraction. The receptors shown here come from a woman aged 25-40 years in good health.

The genes are TRBV27 and TRBJ2-5, with no clear D. CDR3 length: 13 amino acids. V dropped 5 bases and J dropped 1 base, with 8 bases sitting between them. Germline assignment: CDR1 MNHEY and CDR2 SMNVEV (reference sequence). CDR3 in amino acids: CASSIGPQETQYF. The CDR3, as DNA: TGTGCCAGCAGTATAGGACCCCAAGAGACCCAGTACTTC.

V and J are TRBV28 and TRBJ2-2; D tentatively fits TRBD1 or TRBD2 (7 bases each). Germline V gene lookup returns CDR1 MDHEN and CDR2 SYDVKM. V was shortened by 4 bases and J by 8 bases, with 23 bases between the two germline ends. The CDR3 consists of 17 residues. DNA for the CDR3: TGTGCCAGCAGTTATTCGCTCGGACAGGAGGGAGGGGGGGAGCTGTTTTTT. Its translation: CASSYSLGQEGGGELFF.

The chain joins TRBV7-6 to TRBJ2-2; no firm D call. Germline CDR1 SGHVS, CDR2 FNYEAQ. This CDR3 is built from 14 residues. V was clipped by 0 bases and J by 5 bases, with 7 bases between them. The CDR3 DNA reads TGTGCCAGCAGCTTAGCGCAAAGAACCGGGGAGCTGTTTTTT. The encoded protein is CASSLAQRTGELFF.

This chain joins TRBV18 and TRBJ2-7, with D uncertain. CDR1 KGHSH and CDR2 LQKENI come from the germline V gene. The CDR3 runs to 15 residues. The V gene lost 4 bases and the J gene lost 2 bases, with 15 bases spanning the gap. In DNA, the CDR3 is TGTGCCAGCTCACGGTCCCGGACGGAAACCTACGAGCAGTACTTC. It codes for CASSRSRTETYEQYF.

This sequence joins TRBV7-9 and TRBJ1-3; a weak D match, TRBD1 (5 bases). From germline, CDR1 is SEHNR and CDR2 FQNEAQ (reference sequence). This CDR3 spans 15 amino acids. V was clipped by 5 bases and J by 1 base, with 12 bases between them. CDR3 nucleotides: TGTGCCAGCAGCGACAGCTCTCGGTCTGGAAACACCATATATTTT. This codes for CASSDSSRSGNTIYF.

The chain employs TRBV2 and TRBJ2-5; tentative D call: TRBD2 (6 bases). With the DNA end fitting TRBJ2-7 better, the J assignment may be wrong. The CDR3 sequence is 11 residues long. The germline V gene encodes CDR1 SNHLY and CDR2 FYNNEI. Here the CDR3 reads CASTGGYEQYF. DNA of the CDR3: TGTGCCAGCACCGGGGGCTACGAGCAGTACTTC.

The chain combines TRBV14 with TRBJ1-2, with D hard to call. The CDR3 covers 12 residues. Looked up from germline, CDR1 is SGHDN and CDR2 is FVKESK. V was cut by 4 bases and J by 8 bases, with 11 bases left in between. The CDR3 nucleotides read TGTGCCAGCAGCCCCCTGGCGGGGGGCTACACCTTC. It yields the protein CASSPLAGGYTF.

The gene calls are TRBV27 and TRBJ1-5; possibly TRBD1 for D (5 bases). In germline, CDR1 is MNHEY, CDR2 SMNVEV (reference sequence). The V end lost 6 bases, the J end lost 3 bases, and 15 bases lay between the germline ends. This CDR3 region has 15 residues. The CDR3 DNA reads TGTGCCAGCAGAGACTTAACAGGATACAATCAGCCCCAGCATTTT. Translating gives CASRDLTGYNQPQHF.

The V call is TRBV10-3, the J call TRBJ1-1; D unclear. CDR1 ENHRY and CDR2 SYGVKD come from the germline V gene. With 4 bases removed from V and 3 bases from J, the gap between germline ends came to 9 bases. The CDR3 extends over 13 amino acids. CDR3 nucleotide sequence: TGTGCCATCAGTGTGGAGGACTACACTGAAGCTTTCTTT. The encoded protein is CAISVEDYTEAFF.

The rearrangement uses TRBV2 and TRBJ2-1, with 10 bases lining up with TRBD2. The CDR3 has 15 amino acids. Germline CDR1 reads SNHLY; CDR2 reads FYNNEI. V trimming: 9 bases; J trimming: 9 bases; junction bases outside the gene matches: 14. The CDR3 protein is CASRVLAGGGGEQFF. DNA for the CDR3: TGTGCCAGTAGGGTTTTAGCGGGAGGCGGTGGTGAGCAGTTCTTC.

This clone appeared once. This chain connects TRBV6-5 to TRBJ2-1; 13 positions agree with TRBD2. The germline gives CDR1 MNHEY, CDR2 SVGAGI. Losses at the gene ends were 6 bases for V and 9 bases for J; bases not matched to a gene: 8. This CDR3 is built from 15 residues. Written as DNA, the CDR3 is TGTGCCAGCAGCTTACTAGCGGGAGGGCCTGGTGAGCAGTTCTTC. Translation: CASSLLAGGPGEQFF.

This clone occurred a few times. J is TRBJ1-5 and V is TRBV28; TRBD1 might be the D (5 bases). V was trimmed by 9 bases and J by 4 bases, leaving 13 bases between them. The CDR3 consists of 13 residues. Looked up from germline, CDR1 is MDHEN and CDR2 is SYDVKM. The CDR3: CASNRPPNQPQHF. CDR3 coding DNA: TGTGCCAGTAACAGGCCTCCTAATCAGCCCCAGCATTTT.

V usage is TRBV5-1 and J usage is TRBJ2-2, with D unclear. Germline loops: CDR1 SGHRS, CDR2 YFSETQ. The germline V and J ends were trimmed by 0 bases and 0 bases, with 6 bases remaining between them. This CDR3 contains 15 residues. The CDR3 spells CASSLVPANTGELFF. As DNA, the CDR3 is TGCGCCAGCAGCTTGGTACCGGCGAACACCGGGGAGCTGTTTTTT.

The chain carries TRBV19 and TRBJ2-1, with TRBD2 matching over 7 bases. There are 15 residues in the CDR3. Germline-derived CDR1 and CDR2 are LNHDA and SQIVND (reference sequence). The V segment lost 3 bases and the J segment 4 bases; nucleotides outside the gene matches: 6. CDR3 coding DNA: TGTGCCAGTAGTATTGCCCCGGGAGGATACAATGAGCAGTTCTTC. It encodes CASSIAPGGYNEQFF.

The chain couples TRBV6-5 to TRBJ2-7, with D possibly being TRBD2 (5 bases). Trimming took off 6 bases at V and 2 bases at J, with 14 bases between the two ends. CDR3 size: 14 residues. Germline CDR1 and CDR2: MNHEY and SVGAGI. CDR3 region: CASSRGRGTYEQYF. The CDR3, as DNA: TGTGCCAGCAGCCGAGGCCGGGGAACCTACGAGCAGTACTTC.